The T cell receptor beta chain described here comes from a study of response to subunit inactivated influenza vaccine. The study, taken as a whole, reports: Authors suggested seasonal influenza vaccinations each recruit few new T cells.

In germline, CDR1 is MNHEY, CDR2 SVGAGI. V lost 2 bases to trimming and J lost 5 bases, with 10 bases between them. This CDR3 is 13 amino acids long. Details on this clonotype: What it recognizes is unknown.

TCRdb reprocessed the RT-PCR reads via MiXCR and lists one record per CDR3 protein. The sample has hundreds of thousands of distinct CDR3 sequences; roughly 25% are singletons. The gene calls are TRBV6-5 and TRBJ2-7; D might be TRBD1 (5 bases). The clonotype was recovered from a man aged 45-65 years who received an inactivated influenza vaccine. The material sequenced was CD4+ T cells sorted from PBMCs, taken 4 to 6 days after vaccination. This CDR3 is CASSYGRVNEQYF. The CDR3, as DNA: TGTGCCAGCAGTTACGGCAGGGTTAACGAGCAGTACTTC.